These T cell receptor beta chains were read from a single sample in a study of T cell clones after liver transplantation. Data came from immunoSEQ multiplex PCR; TCRdb stores just in-frame clones and leaves some out. The repertoire holds under 85,000 clones, with roughly 80% as singletons. The material sequenced was CD4+ T cells from blood, taken 12 months after liver transplant. Receptor source: a human patient who received a liver transplant. T cells may partly derive from the graft donor. Each CDR3 is given with its conserved first and last residue. Each record gives: clone size, D gene, J gene, V gene, CDR3 DNA, CDR3 protein. The D gene is left open where the match is weak. Not every row has a clone size; where given, it reads once, few, many or a size class.

- TRBD2 TRBJ2-5 TRBV2 TGTGCCAGCAGTGGGGTTGGCGGGAGGGTATACTTC CASSGVGGRVYF
- - TRBJ1-5 TRBV28 TGTGCCAGCAGGGGAGGGTTGGGGAATCAGCCCCAGCATTTT CASRGGLGNQPQHF
- TRBD1 TRBJ1-2 TRBV28 TGTGCCAGCAACAGACAGGGGACCAAAGGGTATGGCTACACCTTC CASNRQGTKGYGYTF
- - TRBJ1-5 TRBV7-2 TGTGCCAGCAAGTTCGGGGGCAATAGCAATCAGCCCCAGCATTTT CASKFGGNSNQPQHF
- - TRBJ1-2 TRBV7-2 TGTGCCAGCAGCTCCACTCCCAACCGTGGCTACACCTTC CASSSTPNRGYTF
few - TRBJ1-5 TRBV6-6 TGTGCCAGCAGCCGGGACAGCAATCAGCCCCAGCATTTT CASSRDSNQPQHF
- TRBD2 TRBJ2-1 TRBV15 TGTGCCACCAGCAGAACTAGCGGGAGTTTGTACAATGAGCAGTTCTTC CATSRTSGSLYNEQFF
- TRBD2 TRBJ2-1 TRBV4-3 TGCGCCAGCAGCCAAGTCCATCTTACTAGCGGGAGTTTGAATGAGCAGTTCTTC CASSQVHLTSGSLNEQFF
few - TRBJ2-7 TRBV27 TGTGCCAGCAGTTTATCCGGGACGGTTACCTACGAGCAGTACTTC CASSLSGTVTYEQYF
few TRBD1 TRBJ2-1 TRBV6-4 TGTGCCAGCAGCCGATTGGGGACAGGCAGATCAAATGAGCAGTTCTTC CASSRLGTGRSNEQFF
- - TRBJ2-1 TRBV6-4 TGTGCCAGCAGTTCCCGTTTGGGGAGTGACGACAATGAGCAGTTCTTC CASSSRLGSDDNEQFF
- - TRBJ2-7 TRBV7-8 TGTGCCTCAACAAAGGGGGGGGGAGCCGAGCAGTACTTC CASTKGGGAEQYF
- - TRBJ2-2 TRBV11-2 TGTGCCAGCAGTTATACTTCTACGTCCGGGGAGCTGTTTTTT CASSYTSTSGELFF
few TRBD2 TRBJ2-7 TRBV7-7 TGTGCCAGCAGCTCGTCAAACTATAGCGGGAGAAGGAACTACGAGCAGTACTTC CASSSSNYSGRRNYEQYF
- - TRBJ1-1 TRBV10-1 TGCGCCAGCAGCCCCGAGGCCCTCACCAAAGCTTTCTTT CASSPEALTKAFF
- TRBD2 TRBJ2-7 TRBV6-5 TGTGCCAGCAGCCGAGCGGGACGGGGGGGAGACGAGCAGTACTTC CASSRAGRGGDEQYF
- - TRBJ2-4 TRBV7-2 TGTGCCAGCAGCTTCAGTCATCTAGCCAAAAACATTCAGTACTTC CASSFSHLAKNIQYF
- - TRBJ1-1 TRBV7-8 TGTGCCAGCAGCTTGACAGTGGGTGGCACTGAAGCTTTCTTT CASSLTVGGTEAFF
- - TRBJ2-7 TRBV19 TGTGCCAGTAGTATCAGACCCAGGGACCTCTACGAGCAGTACTTC CASSIRPRDLYEQYF
- TRBD1 TRBJ1-2 TRBV7-2 TGTGCCAGCAGCTACAGGGGTTCTAACTATGGCTACACCTTC CASSYRGSNYGYTF
few - TRBJ2-1 TRBV6-5 TGTGCCAGCATTATAACGTACGGGAGACAGGGTGAGCAGTTCTTC CASIITYGRQGEQFF
- TRBD2 TRBJ2-3 TRBV5-1 TGCGCCAGCAGCTTGGGCGGGACTAGCGGCACAGATACGCAGTATTTT CASSLGGTSGTDTQYF
- - TRBJ1-2 TRBV19 TGTGCCACTTACCAGGGCAGGCAATACTATGGCTACACCTTC CATYQGRQYYGYTF
- TRBD1 TRBJ1-1 TRBV27 TGTGCCAGCAGTTTATTAAACAGGGGTGAAGCTTTCTTT CASSLLNRGEAFF
- TRBD1 TRBJ2-6 TRBV6-6 TGTGCCAGCAGCGCCGGGACAGCTGGGGCCAACGTCCTGACTTTC CASSAGTAGANVLTF